This TCR beta chain originates from a study of cytomegalovirus exposure and HLA in healthy donors. Study-level points and caveats: What TCR beta sequences reportedly achieved was accurate prediction of HLA-A and HLA-B alleles in most subjects. A prior analysis recorded that most TCR beta V segments were productive about 90% or about 30% of the time.

Germline V gene data show CDR1 as LGHNT and CDR2 as FRNRAP. The CDR3 length is 16 residues. Trimming at V came to 7 bases and at J to 1 base, leaving 12 bases not matched to a gene. On this clone: Its antigen is unknown.

Vbeta (60) and Jbeta (13) primers were used in the PCR. The protocol was immunoSEQ multiplex PCR, while the TCRdb copy is restricted to in-frame clones and leaves out a portion. The sample has 130,000 or so clones; over 60% are singletons. This TCR was recovered from a woman between 35 and 50 years old in good health and CMV-seronegative. The chain has TRBV12-5 and TRBJ2-7; 8 bases align to TRBD1. The sequenced material came from PBMCs. The CDR3 sequence is CASADIIRGRSYEQYF. In DNA, the CDR3 is TGTGCTAGTGCCGACATCATCAGGGGGCGATCCTACGAGCAGTACTTC.